What follows is one T cell receptor (beta chain) and its context. cDNA serving as the sequencing template came from extracted, reverse transcribed RNA. Using immunoSEQ multiplex PCR, the repertoire was profiled, and TCRdb retains in-frame clones only, with some absent. The data contain under 300,000 clones, roughly two thirds of them singletons. The data are from a study of CD8+ T cells in alopecia areata. Whole-study context: Among treated patients, oral tofacitinib was administered at 5 to 10 mg twice daily.

CDR1 and CDR2 from the germline V gene are SQVTM and ANQGSEA. This CDR3 has 13 residues. V dropped 3 bases and J dropped 1 base, with 8 bases sitting between them. The receptor was isolated from a human donor with alopecia areata. Sequenced material: CD4+ T cells sorted from blood, taken at week 0. The chain carries TRBV29-1 and TRBJ2-3; tentative D call: TRBD2 (5 bases). The CDR3 region is CSVDGSGTDTQYF. The CDR3 nucleotides read TGCAGCGTTGATGGGAGCGGCACAGATACGCAGTATTTT.